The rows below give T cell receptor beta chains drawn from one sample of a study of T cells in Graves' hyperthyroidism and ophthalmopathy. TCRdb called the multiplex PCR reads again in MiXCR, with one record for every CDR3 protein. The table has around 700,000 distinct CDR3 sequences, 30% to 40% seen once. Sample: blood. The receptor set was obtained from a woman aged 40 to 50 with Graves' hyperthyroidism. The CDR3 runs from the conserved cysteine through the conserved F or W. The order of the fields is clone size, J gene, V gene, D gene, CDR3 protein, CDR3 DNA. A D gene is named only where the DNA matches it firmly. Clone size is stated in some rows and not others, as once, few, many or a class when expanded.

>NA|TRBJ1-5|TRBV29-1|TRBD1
CSVAQGWPQHF
TGCAGCGTGGCACAGGGGTGGCCCCAGCATTTT
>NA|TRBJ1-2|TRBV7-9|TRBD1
CASTEDRGWLGLGYTF
TGTGCCAGCACAGAGGACAGGGGTTGGCTCGGGTTGGGCTACACCTTC
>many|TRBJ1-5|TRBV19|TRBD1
CASSRDRDRNQPQHF
TGTGCCAGTAGTAGGGACAGGGATCGCAATCAGCCCCAGCATTTT
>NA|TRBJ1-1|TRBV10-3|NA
CAISGNRATEAFF
TGTGCCATCAGTGGCAACAGGGCCACTGAAGCTTTCTTT
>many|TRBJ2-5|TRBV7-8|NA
CASNNRDTETQYF
TGTGCCAGCAATAACCGGGACACAGAGACCCAGTACTTC
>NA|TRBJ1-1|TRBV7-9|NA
CASSLGEQGVGAFF
TGTGCCAGCAGCTTGGGAGAACAGGGTGTTGGAGCTTTCTTT
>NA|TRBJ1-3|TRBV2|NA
CASGSDRTGNTIYF
TGTGCCAGCGGGAGCGACAGGACTGGAAACACCATATATTTT
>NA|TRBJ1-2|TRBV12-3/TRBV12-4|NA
CASSLGYRGYTF
TGTGCCAGCAGTTTAGGGTATCGTGGCTACACCTTC
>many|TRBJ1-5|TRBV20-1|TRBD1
CSATRGYRNQPQHF
TGCAGTGCTACCAGGGGGTATCGCAATCAGCCCCAGCATTTT
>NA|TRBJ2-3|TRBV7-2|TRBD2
CASSMGLATQYF
TGTGCCAGCAGCATGGGACTAGCGACGCAGTATTTT
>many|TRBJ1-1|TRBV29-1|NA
CSVGGPSGAMNTEAFF
TGCAGCGTTGGAGGACCCTCCGGGGCGATGAACACTGAAGCTTTCTTT
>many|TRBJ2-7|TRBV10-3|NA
CAISDQGLYSYEQYF
TGTGCCATCAGTGATCAGGGGCTATACTCCTACGAGCAGTACTTC
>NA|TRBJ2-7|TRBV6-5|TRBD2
CAISYRLADSYEQYF
TGTGCCATCAGTTACAGACTAGCGGACTCCTACGAGCAGTACTTC
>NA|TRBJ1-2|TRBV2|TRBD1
CATYPRGTGAGGYTF
TGTGCCACTTACCCTCGGGGGACAGGGGCGGGAGGCTACACCTTC
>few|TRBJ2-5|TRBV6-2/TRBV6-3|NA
CASSYGQGGRETQYF
TGTGCCAGCAGTTACGGACAGGGAGGGAGGGAGACCCAGTACTTC
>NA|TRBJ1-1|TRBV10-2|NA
CASNPTGLTEAFF
TGTGCCAGCAATCCGACAGGTTTGACTGAAGCTTTCTTT
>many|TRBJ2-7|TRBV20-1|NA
CSARGGGTGLYEQYF
TGCAGTGCTAGAGGCGGGGGGACAGGACTCTACGAGCAGTACTTC
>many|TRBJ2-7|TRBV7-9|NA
CASSLTGAGYEQYF
TGTGCCAGCAGCTTGACCGGGGCGGGCTACGAGCAGTACTTC
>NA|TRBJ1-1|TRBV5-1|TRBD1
CASSPGQETGEAFF
TGCGCCAGCAGCCCGGGACAGGAGACGGGTGAAGCTTTCTTT
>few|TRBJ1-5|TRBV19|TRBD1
CASSLRTGGNQPQHF
TGTGCCAGTAGTCTGAGGACAGGGGGCAATCAGCCCCAGCATTTT
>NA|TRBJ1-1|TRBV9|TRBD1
CASSAGTEGYTEAFF
TGTGCCAGCAGCGCCGGGACAGAGGGCTACACTGAAGCTTTCTTT
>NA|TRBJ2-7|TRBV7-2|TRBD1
CASSYPGQGRYEQYF
TGTGCCAGCAGTTACCCGGGACAGGGACGTTACGAGCAGTACTTC
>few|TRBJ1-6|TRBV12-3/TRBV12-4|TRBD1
CASSEVNWGDRGTRRRF
TGTGCCAGCAGTGAAGTCAACTGGGGGGACAGGGGAACTCGAAGACGCTTT
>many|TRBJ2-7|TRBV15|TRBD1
CATSMGQGWGEQYF
TGTGCCACCAGCATGGGACAGGGATGGGGCGAGCAGTACTTC
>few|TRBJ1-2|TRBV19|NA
CASSILPLDGRFDGYTF
TGTGCCAGTAGTATTTTGCCCTTGGACGGAAGGTTCGATGGCTACACCTTC
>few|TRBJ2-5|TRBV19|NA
CASSMMGREYQETQYF
TGTGCCAGTAGTATGATGGGCAGGGAGTACCAAGAGACCCAGTACTTC
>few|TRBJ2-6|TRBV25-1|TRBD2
CASTPGGSELSGANVLTF
TGTGCCAGCACTCCCGGGGGGTCAGAGCTTTCTGGGGCCAACGTCCTGACTTTC
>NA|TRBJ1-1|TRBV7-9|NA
CASSQGAGDVGTEAFF
TGTGCCAGCAGCCAAGGCGCCGGGGACGTGGGGACTGAAGCTTTCTTT
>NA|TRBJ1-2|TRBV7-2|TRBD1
CASSTRPGGQGYTF
TGTGCCAGCAGTACCCGCCCCGGGGGACAGGGCTACACCTTC
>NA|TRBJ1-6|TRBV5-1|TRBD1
CASSPGTGGSPLHF
TGCGCCAGCAGCCCCGGGACAGGGGGTTCACCCCTCCACTTT
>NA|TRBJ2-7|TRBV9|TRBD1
CASSGGDRNYEQYF
TGTGCCAGCAGCGGAGGGGACAGGAACTACGAGCAGTACTTC
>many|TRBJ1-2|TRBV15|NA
CATSRDVWAYTF
TGTGCCACCAGCAGAGATGTTTGGGCGTACACCTTC
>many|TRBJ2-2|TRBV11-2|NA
CASSLDMTGELFF
TGTGCCAGCAGCCTCGACATGACCGGGGAGCTGTTTTTT
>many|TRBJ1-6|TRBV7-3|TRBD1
CASSLDRGRSPLHF
TGTGCCAGCAGCCTCGACAGGGGGCGATCACCCCTCCACTTT
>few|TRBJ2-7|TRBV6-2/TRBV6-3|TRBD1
CASSYGTGYLDDYEQYF
TGTGCCAGCAGTTACGGGACAGGATACCTGGACGACTACGAGCAGTACTTC